These 12 T cell receptor beta chains were sequenced from one sample in a study of CD8+ T cells in alopecia areata. Treatment here: oral pan-JAK inhibitor, 5-10 mg twice daily. RNA extraction and reverse transcription yielded cDNA as sequencing template. Here immunoSEQ multiplex PCR was the method, and the copy in TCRdb shows in-frame clones only, minus some. The sample lists under 350,000 clones, 55% to 70% seen once, with around 1.7% in the top ten. Here the sequenced sample was CD4+ T cells sorted from blood, taken at week 24, from a patient treated with tofacitinib. Receptors were obtained from a human donor with alopecia areata.

This clone appeared a single time. The chain couples TRBV11-2 to TRBJ2-1; 12 bases line up with TRBD2. The CDR3 consists of 18 residues. The trim removed 4 bases at V and 0 bases at J, leaving 7 bases unmatched. CDR1 SGHAT and CDR2 FQNNGV come from the germline V gene. Written as DNA, the CDR3 is TGTGCCAGCAGCTCACTAGCGGGGGGCCGGAGCTCCTACAATGAGCAGTTCTTC. It yields the protein CASSSLAGGRSSYNEQFF. The whole variable domain, remainder taken from reference TRBV11-2 and TRBJ2-1, is EAGVAQSPRYKIIEKRQSVAFWCNPISGHATLYWYQQILGQGPKLLIQFQNNGVVDDSQLPKDRFSAERLKGVDSTLKIQPAKLEDSAVYLCASSSLAGGRSSYNEQFFGPGTRLTVL.

The chain employs TRBV5-1 and TRBJ1-6; D gene uncertain. The CDR3 covers 14 residues. Germline-derived CDR1 and CDR2 are SGHRS and YFSETQ. Deletions cut 4 bases from V and 12 bases from J, with 17 bases between. The CDR3 loop reads CASSPGDVGKPLHF. The CDR3 DNA reads TGCGCCAGCAGCCCGGGTGACGTGGGGAAACCCCTCCACTTT.

The CDR3 loop is CSVGGDRAGYGYTF. CDR3 DNA: TGCAGCGTTGGGGGTGACAGGGCTGGGTATGGCTACACCTTC. The J gene is TRBJ1-2, the V gene TRBV29-1, with 7 positions matching TRBD1. Germline-derived CDR1 and CDR2 are SQVTM and ANQGSEA. V was pared by 4 bases and J by 5 bases, with 10 bases of the junction left unmatched. The CDR3 length is 14 residues.

This clone was seen only a few times. The genes are TRBV7-2 and TRBJ1-2; D is perhaps TRBD1 (6 bases). CDR3 length: 12 residues. V lost 7 bases to trimming and J lost 1 base, with 7 bases between them. CDR1 is SGHTA and CDR2 is FQGNSA in the germline V gene. The CDR3 nucleotides read TGTGCCAGCATGGACAGTAACTATGGCTACACCTTC. It codes for CASMDSNYGYTF.

This clone was counted between two and nine times. The rearrangement joins TRBV5-1 to TRBJ2-2; unclear D gene. Germline V gene sequence: CDR1 SGHRS, CDR2 YFSETQ. The ends were cut back, 5 bases at V and 3 bases at J, with 14 bases in the middle. The CDR3 runs 15 residues. For the CDR3, the DNA is TGCGCCAGCAGAGTTTTCTACCCGGACACCGGGGAGCTGTTTTTT. This sequence encodes CASRVFYPDTGELFF.

This clone came up a few times. The V call is TRBV5-1, the J call TRBJ1-2, with D unresolved. V was pared by 4 bases and J by 4 bases, with 17 bases between. Germline V CDR1 and CDR2: SGHRS, YFSETQ. CDR3 length: 15 amino acids. For the CDR3, the DNA is TGCGCCAGCAGCCACGAGCGGGGAGAGAGCTATGGCTACACCTTC. Translating it yields CASSHERGESYGYTF.

The chain recombines TRBV30 with TRBJ1-2; 7 nucleotides line up with TRBD1. Losses at the gene ends were 0 bases for V and 8 bases for J; bases not matched to a gene: 9. The CDR3 is 14 residues long. The germline CDR1 and CDR2 sequences are GTSNPN and SVGIG (reference sequence). The CDR3 here is CAWSVWEGAGGYTF. CDR3 DNA sequence: TGTGCCTGGAGTGTATGGGAGGGGGCAGGCGGCTACACCTTC.

This clone was observed a handful of times. This chain links TRBV18 with TRBJ1-2; no definite D call. Trimming cost V 6 bases and J 0 bases, with 8 bases left between them. The CDR3 totals 13 residues. Germline assignment: CDR1 KGHSH and CDR2 LQKENI. CDR3 residues: CASSLDSNYGYTF. The CDR3, as DNA: TGTGCCAGCTCCCTCGACTCTAACTATGGCTACACCTTC.

This clone was seen a handful of times. The chain carries TRBV9 and TRBJ1-2; D gene ambiguous. Germline CDR1 and CDR2: SGDLS and YYNGEE. V was trimmed by 0 bases and J by 7 bases, leaving 4 bases between them. The CDR3 sequence is 11 residues long. The CDR3 protein is CASSVGGGYTF. CDR3 DNA: TGTGCCAGCAGCGTAGGTGGTGGCTACACCTTC.

The V and J genes are TRBV15 and TRBJ2-5; weak D call: TRBD1 (5 bases). The germline V gene has CDR1 LNHNV and CDR2 YYDKDF (reference sequence). V lost 1 base and J lost 2, with 11 bases in between. There are 15 residues in the CDR3. The DNA of the CDR3 is TGTGCCACCAGCAGAGCTCCAGGGAAACAAGAGACCCAGTACTTC. This sequence encodes CATSRAPGKQETQYF.

The chain is built from TRBV5-1 and TRBJ2-5, with D possibly TRBD2 on 6 matching bases. The germline CDR1 and CDR2 sequences are SGHRS and YFSETQ. V lost 3 bases and J 4 bases, leaving 13 bases between the germline ends. The CDR3 totals 14 residues. This CDR3 reads CASSYQLAGETQYF. DNA of the CDR3: TGCGCCAGCAGCTATCAACTAGCTGGAGAGACCCAGTACTTC.

CDR3 DNA: TGTGCCAGCAGCTCTCGGACAGGCGATAGCAATCAGCCCCAGCATTTT. It specifies CASSSRTGDSNQPQHF. V and J are TRBV5-6 and TRBJ1-5; 7 nucleotides match TRBD1. Germline values: CDR1 SGHDT, CDR2 YYEEEE. V lost 3 bases, J lost 0 bases, and 6 bases stayed unmatched. The CDR3 extends over 16 amino acids. The full variable domain, its missing parts supplied by reference TRBV5-6 and TRBJ1-5, is DAGVTQSPTHLIKTRGQQVTLRCSPKSGHDTVSWYQQALGQGPQFIFQYYEEEERQRGNFPDRFSGHQFPNYSSELNVNALLLGDSALYLCASSSRTGDSNQPQHFGDGTRLSIL.